This T cell receptor beta chain is drawn from a study of tumor-infiltrating lymphocytes in primary liver carcinoma (dated by TCRdb to the late 2010s). In terms of the full investigation: Roughly five patients with histopathologically diagnosed primary liver carcinoma underwent surgical resection in China between 2015 and March 2016. The five patients had tumors staged T1-T3 N0M0, with maximum diameters ranging from roughly 4.2 to 11 cm. Across five regions of each liver tumor, along with adjacent normal tissue and blood, the study brought together TCRbeta repertoire sequencing, expression microarrays and whole-exome sequencing. The five patients, three men and two women aged 30 to 69 years, had hepatocellular carcinoma (four) or combined HCC and intrahepatic cholangiocarcinoma (one). Roughly 3.5 to 7.5 million productive TCRbeta reads were obtained per sample, and no significant difference in read depth was found between tissue types. TCRbeta repertoire sequencing covered 35 specimens from 5 patients: 25 tumor regions, 5 adjacent noncancerous liver tissues and 5 peripheral blood samples. Technical replicate repertoires showed high reproducibility, with mean shared-clone rates approximately 0.89 and correlation coefficients above 0.95. On the study overall, not on this receptor specifically: The top 250 clones made up a significantly larger repertoire fraction in tumors than in blood (p = 0.039). Since the samples were bulk and unsorted, there was no way to compare CD4+ and CD8+ T cell repertoires. Because only the TCR beta chain was sequenced and unpaired alpha chains were not captured, true repertoire diversity is likely underestimated. Repertoire overlap was higher between tumor regions (mean around 35%) than tumor-adjacent (approximately 17%) or tumor-blood (approximately 14%) pairs, consistent with antigen-driven expansion. The study included only a few patients, and the authors note findings should be validated in a larger study.

RNA from unsorted whole blood was extracted with TRIzol reagent, and germline DNA was obtained with the DNeasy Blood & Tissue kit. At the time of sampling, the patients had chronic HBV infection and had not received any treatment. Before surgery, about 4 milliliters of peripheral blood were collected into K2EDTA tubes. TCRbeta-specific cDNA was reverse-transcribed from 500 ng total RNA using a constant-region primer and ProtoScript II reverse transcriptase. The TCRbeta libraries were prepared through three rounds of nested multiplex PCR following a slightly modified ARM-PCR procedure. Multiplex TRBV1-TRBV30 forward primers and a Cbeta reverse primer were used in the first two PCR rounds, each of which was run for approximately 10 cycles. Sample barcodes and Illumina adapters were added in a final 25-cycle PCR using Deep VentR polymerase. Before sequencing, amplicons between 200 and 500 bp were purified from gel using a QIAquick gel extraction kit. The TCRbeta amplicons were sequenced with 250-bp paired-end reads on an Illumina HiSeq 2500. From the authors' description of their analysis: Reads were quality-trimmed with Trimmomatic v0.33, and paired reads were merged with FLASH v1.2.11 to recover full CDR3 sequences. V, D and J germline segments were assigned to the rearranged TCRbeta sequences using MiGEC v1.2.1b. Clonotype statistics, along with Shannon-Wiener diversity indices, were calculated using VDJtools v1.0.0. To cut down on sampling bias, every analysis after diversity analysis relied on just the 250 most abundant clonotypes from each sample. TCRdb reworked the public reads: Q25 trimming with fastp, MiXCR clone assembly, productive beta chains retained. CDR3 protein sequences are deduplicated, and each keeps its most common genes and DNA. None of the V and J calls come from the authors' own analysis; TCRdb made them. This sample gives about 180,000 distinct CDR3 sequences in total; 60% of them show up just once. The top ten clonotypes cover 65% to 80% of the sample.

CDR1 and CDR2 (MDHEN, SYDVKM) derive from the germline V gene. The CDR3, from cysteine to phenylalanine, totals 15 residues. Kept here is only the CDR3 DNA, which spans 45 bases and is read in frame from base 1. To note about this clonotype: Its antigen has not been determined. Germline and junction disagree at one end, which may indicate a read error.

The chain employs TRBV28 and TRBJ2-1; the D gene is possibly TRBD2, with 6 bases matching. The TCR sequence derives from a man between 35 and 55 years old with primary liver carcinoma and hepatitis B virus infection. The specimen sequenced was peripheral blood. The nucleotide sequence reads TGTGCCAGCAGCGGGGACTCTCCCTCCTACAGTGAGCAGTTCTTC. It translates to CASSGDSPSYSEQFF.